This TCR beta chain was captured in a study of cytotoxic CD8 clonotypes in ibrutinib-treated CLL. Study-level information: Collecting the response samples happened after a median about twelve months of treatment, with a range of 6 to 36. Overall study results and limits: Clonality measured at baseline exceeded age-matched healthy donors, tracking circulating CD8+ T-cell counts.

This CDR3 has 14 amino acids. Trimming shortened V by 7 bases and J by 3 bases, and 13 bases separated the two germline ends. The germline V gene has CDR1 SNHLY and CDR2 FYNNEI. This clone was counted between two and nine times. Its antigen is still unknown. The assay was immunoSEQ multiplex PCR, and TCRdb's table has in-frame clones only and misses some. The sample has under 150,000 clones, approximately 90% seen once. Investigators sourced about 2.2 micrograms of genomic DNA from cryopreserved PBMCs for TCR beta libraries. The receptor was derived from a human donor with chronic lymphocytic leukemia. The material was PBMCs, obtained after 12 months of ibrutinib treatment. This chain links TRBV2 with TRBJ1-3; no firm D call. CDR3 nucleotide sequence: TGTGCCAGCACCGGATCCATAGTTGGAAACACCATATATTTT. This codes for CASTGSIVGNTIYF.